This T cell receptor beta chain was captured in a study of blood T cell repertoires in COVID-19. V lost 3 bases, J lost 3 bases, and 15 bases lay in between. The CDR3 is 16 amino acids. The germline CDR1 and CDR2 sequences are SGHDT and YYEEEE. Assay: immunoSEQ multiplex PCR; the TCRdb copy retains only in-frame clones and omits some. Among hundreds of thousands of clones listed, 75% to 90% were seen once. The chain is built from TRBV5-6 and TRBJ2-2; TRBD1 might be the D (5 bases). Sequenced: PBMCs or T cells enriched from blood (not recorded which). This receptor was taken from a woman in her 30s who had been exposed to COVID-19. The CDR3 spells CASSSTGARDTGELFF. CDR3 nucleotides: TGTGCCAGCAGCTCGACTGGAGCCAGGGACACCGGGGAGCTGTTTTTT.